This passage covers 10 T cell receptor beta chains from one sample sequenced in a study of T cells after yellow fever vaccination. TCRdb re-derived calls from the 5' RACE reads in MiXCR, one entry per CDR3 protein. The repertoire holds roughly 30,000 distinct CDR3 sequences, with roughly 10% as singletons. Here the sequenced sample was PBMCs, either bulk or a sorted T-cell subset (CD4+, CD8+, memory, or dextramer-sorted; not recorded which), taken about 2 weeks after the first yellow fever vaccination. These receptors were obtained from a young man who received the YFV17D yellow fever vaccine.

To note about this clonotype: A much larger clonotype is one base distant, so this may be a read error. The chain recombines TRBV12-3 or TRBV12-4 with TRBJ1-4; D remains unclear. This CDR3 has 14 amino acids. V gave up 6 bases and J gave up 8 bases, with 16 bases separating them. The CDR3: CASRDNMGGEKLFF. As DNA, the CDR3 is TGTGCCAGCAGAGACAACATGGGAGGCGAAAAACTGTTTTTT.

This clonotype showed up many times. The chain is built from TRBV7-2 and TRBJ1-6; D possibly corresponds to TRBD1 (5 bases). Germline CDR1 and CDR2: SGHTA and FQGNSA. The CDR3 is 17 amino acids. The ends were cut back, 1 base at V and 1 base at J, with 11 bases in the middle. CDR3 amino acids: CASSLGVGGSYNSPLHF. In DNA form, the CDR3 reads TGTGCCAGCAGCTTAGGAGTTGGGGGTTCCTATAATTCACCCCTCCACTTT. Supplemented by reference TRBV7-2 and TRBJ1-6, the full variable domain reads GAGVSQSPSNKVTEKGKDVELRCDPISGHTALYWYRQSLGQGLEFLIYFQGNSAPDKSGLPSDRFSAERTGGSVSTLTIQRTQQEDSAVYLCASSLGVGGSYNSPLHFGNGTRLTVT.

In its sample, this clonotype was seen many times. The V gene is TRBV5-1, the J gene TRBJ2-5; either TRBD1 or TRBD2 may supply D (5 bases each). The CDR3 length is 15 residues. With 2 bases removed from V and 3 bases from J, the gap between germline ends came to 14 bases. Per the germline V gene, CDR1 is SGHRS and CDR2 is YFSETQ. The CDR3 sequence is CASSFRDPKEETQYF. CDR3 sequence (DNA): TGCGCCAGCAGCTTCCGGGACCCGAAAGAAGAGACCCAGTACTTC. Drawing the rest from reference TRBV5-1 and TRBJ2-5, the complete variable domain is KAGVTQTPRYLIKTRGQQVTLSCSPISGHRSVSWYQQTPGQGLQFLFEYFSETQRNKGNFPGRFSGRQFSNSRSEMNVSTLELGDSALYLCASSFRDPKEETQYFGPGTRLLVL.

There are many counts of this clonotype. J is TRBJ2-1 and V is TRBV5-1; 7 nucleotides agree with TRBD2. The CDR3 has 14 amino acids. V lost 6 bases to trimming and J lost 5 bases; unmatched junction nucleotides: 8. Germline V gene data show CDR1 as SGHRS and CDR2 as YFSETQ. In DNA form, the CDR3 reads TGCGCCAGCATCCTTGAGCGGGGCCACAATGAGCAGTTCTTC. The encoded protein is CASILERGHNEQFF.

This clonotype was seen repeatedly, ten times or more. The V call is TRBV7-2, the J call TRBJ2-7; the D is unclear. The CDR3 runs 13 residues. The V and J ends lost 2 bases and 4 bases respectively, with 9 bases between them. The germline V gene encodes CDR1 SGHTA and CDR2 FQGNSA. CDR3 nucleotides: TGTGCCAGCAGCTTAACTCATTTATACGAGCAGTACTTC. It encodes CASSLTHLYEQYF.

This clonotype appeared many times. The V call is TRBV7-4, the J call TRBJ2-7; the D is unclear. This CDR3 comprises 11 residues. The germline gives CDR1 SGHVT, CDR2 SQSDAQ. Between the trimmed V and J ends, which lost 5 bases and 3 bases, there was a span of 5 bases. The CDR3 sequence is CASSLNYEQYV. DNA of the CDR3: TGTGCCAGCAGCCTTAACTACGAGCAGTACGTC.

This clonotype came up many times. The gene calls are TRBV20-1 and TRBJ1-2; 10 nucleotides align to TRBD1. With 5 bases clipped from V and 5 bases from J, the junction kept 5 bases outside the gene matches. CDR3 length equals 13 residues. Germline V gene lookup returns CDR1 DFQATT and CDR2 SNEGSKA (reference sequence). CDR3 amino acids: CSAGTGAPYGYTF. The CDR3, as DNA: TGCAGTGCTGGGACAGGGGCGCCATATGGCTACACCTTC.

This clonotype was found many times. The chain couples TRBV4-2 to TRBJ2-5; no reliable D call. The CDR3 runs 14 residues. CDR1 and CDR2 from the germline V gene are LGHNA and YNFKEQ. Trimming stripped 4 bases from V and 1 base from J, with 10 bases between. CDR3 protein: CASSLFDTQETQYF. The DNA for the CDR3 is TGTGCCAGCAGCCTATTTGATACCCAAGAGACCCAGTACTTC.

This clonotype showed up many times. CDR3 in DNA: TGCAGTGCTAGAGATGTGGGGGGACAAGAGACCCAGTACTTC. Amino acids: CSARDVGGQETQYF. This chain links TRBV20-1 with TRBJ2-5; tentatively, D is TRBD2 (6 bases). The germline V gene encodes CDR1 DFQATT and CDR2 SNEGSKA (reference sequence). V lost 0 bases and J 2 bases, leaving 10 bases between the germline ends. This CDR3 has 14 residues.

This clonotype was seen many times. This chain uses TRBV20-1 with TRBJ2-3, with TRBD2 matching over 13 bases. CDR1 is DFQATT, CDR2 SNEGSKA, per germline (reference sequence). V gave up 6 bases and J gave up 14 bases; unmatched junction bases: 14. This CDR3 is built from 14 residues. The CDR3 DNA reads as TGCAGTGCAGGCATTGGGACTAGCGGGGCGGCCAGGTATTTT. This codes for CSAGIGTSGAARYF.